This T cell receptor beta chain was documented in a study of tumor-infiltrating lymphocytes in primary liver carcinoma. On the study more broadly: Measuring about 4 to 10 cm across, the tumors were staged as T1-T3 N0M0. Productive TCRbeta read yields ran from roughly 3.9 to 6.8 million per sample and were similar between tissues. Study observations and caveats: A significantly higher top-250-clone fraction was found in tumors than in blood (p = 0.039).

A constant-region primer served to make TCR beta cDNA from around 540 ng total RNA. Investigators got TCR beta libraries out of three nested multiplex PCR rounds, done with slightly modified ARM-PCR. For approximately 11 cycles apiece, the opening two PCR rounds ran with TRBV1-TRBV30 forward primers and a C-beta reverse primer. In TCRdb, the multiplex PCR reads were re-called with MiXCR into one record per CDR3 protein. The data contain approximately 190,000 distinct CDR3 sequences, about 82% of them seen just once; the ten biggest clones take up 15% to 20%. Germline V gene sequence: CDR1 MNHEY, CDR2 SVGAGI. CDR3 length equals 13 residues. The J segment lost 8 bases and the V segment lost 7 bases, leaving 4 bases of the junction unmatched. Co-extracted RNA and DNA came from roughly 20-30 mg of unsorted bulk tissue. The patients carried chronic HBV infection and had received no treatment. With respect to this clonotype: The antigen remains undetermined.

Sequenced sample: tumor tissue from primary liver carcinoma. The gene calls are TRBV6-5 and TRBJ2-2, with 10 positions matching TRBD1. This clonotype was obtained from a man aged 35-49 years with primary liver carcinoma and hepatitis B virus infection. CDR3 DNA: TGTGCCAGCAAGGGACAGGGGACGGGGGAGCTGTTTTTT. Protein: CASKGQGTGELFF.